These T cell receptor beta chains were read from a single sample in a study of cytomegalovirus exposure and HLA in healthy donors. Data came from immunoSEQ multiplex PCR; TCRdb stores just in-frame clones and leaves some out. The data show 150,000 to 200,000 clones, around nine tenths seen once. Sequencing was performed on PBMCs. The receptors derive from a woman between 18 and 30 years old in good health and CMV-seronegative. CDR3s include the opening cysteine and the closing phenylalanine or tryptophan. A D gene is named only where the DNA matches it firmly. Size tells how often a clone was seen (once, few, many) or the class of an expanded clone, and some rows leave it out.

v_gene	abundance	d_gene	j_gene	CDR3nt	CDR3aa
TRBV4-3	-	-	TRBJ2-1	TGCGCCAGCAGCCAAGATATAGGCAGGGTAAACGAGCAGTTCTTC	CASSQDIGRVNEQFF
TRBV2	-	TRBD2	TRBJ2-1	TGTGCCAGCAGTGAGACGGGAGGTCGTACGGCTGAGCAGTTCTTC	CASSETGGRTAEQFF
TRBV2	-	-	TRBJ2-7	TGTGCCAGCGGAATTCATGAGGAGGGCGAGCAGTACTTC	CASGIHEEGEQYF
TRBV4-1	once	-	TRBJ2-5	TGCGCCAGCAGCCAAGATCGGGGGGCAGAGACCCAGTACTTC	CASSQDRGAETQYF
TRBV27	once	TRBD1	TRBJ1-1	TGTGCCAGCAGTTTCAGTTCAGGGGGCGTCGGGACTGAAGCTTTCTTT	CASSFSSGGVGTEAFF
TRBV5-6	once	-	TRBJ1-2	TGTGCCAGCAGCTCGCTGGCATTAACAGGGTCTGGCTACACCTTC	CASSSLALTGSGYTF
TRBV27	-	-	TRBJ2-5	TGTGCCAGCAGTTCCCGGGACTTCCAAGAGACCCAGTACTTC	CASSSRDFQETQYF
TRBV7-2	-	-	TRBJ2-2	TGTGCCAGCAGCATTAGCGAGAACACCGGGGAGCTGTTTTTT	CASSISENTGELFF
TRBV6-6	-	-	TRBJ1-2	TGTGCCACCGTCCCCATACGGGAGGTTCGTTATGGCTACACCTTC	CATVPIREVRYGYTF
TRBV11-3	-	-	TRBJ2-7	TGTGCCAGCAGTGTCTGGGGCTCGTACGAGCAGTACTTC	CASSVWGSYEQYF
TRBV6-4	-	TRBD1	TRBJ2-5	TGTGCCAGTCCGTTACAGGGGCAACGGTTGGGGACCCAGTACTTC	CASPLQGQRLGTQYF
TRBV7-9	-	-	TRBJ1-2	TGTGCCAGCAGCTTAGCTAGGGGGATAAACTATGGCTACACCTTC	CASSLARGINYGYTF
TRBV5-3	-	-	TRBJ1-2	TGTGCCAGAAGCTTTGGTGAGGAAAACTATGGCTACACCTTC	CARSFGEENYGYTF
TRBV2	-	-	TRBJ1-5	TGTGCCAGCAGTCAAGAAGCCCGAACGGGGCAGCCCCAGCATTTT	CASSQEARTGQPQHF
TRBV5-1	few	-	TRBJ1-1	TGCGCCAGCAGCTTGGTAGGTAGTCGGAGCACTGAAGCTTTCTTT	CASSLVGSRSTEAFF
TRBV19	-	TRBD2	TRBJ2-7	TGTGCCAGTAGGCCGGGACTAGCGGGAGGGTACGAGCAGTACTTC	CASRPGLAGGYEQYF
TRBV4-1	-	-	TRBJ1-5	TGCGCCAGCAGCCGAGAGGACGGACAGAATCAGCCCCAGCATTTT	CASSREDGQNQPQHF
TRBV4-3	-	TRBD2	TRBJ2-7	TGCGCCAGCAGCCAAGGGACGGGGGGGTATGGCTACGAGCAGTACTTC	CASSQGTGGYGYEQYF
TRBV9	-	-	TRBJ1-1	TGTGCCAGCAGCGTAGGGGGTCGGGGGAACACTGAAGCTTTCTTT	CASSVGGRGNTEAFF
TRBV7-6	-	-	TRBJ1-1	TGTGCCAGCAGCTTATCTCCTCCGGGGGAAGCTTTCTTT	CASSLSPPGEAFF
TRBV6-1	-	-	TRBJ1-1	TGTGCCAGCCGACGTAGCATGAACACTGAAGCTTTCTTT	CASRRSMNTEAFF
TRBV2	-	TRBD1	TRBJ1-1	TGTGCCAGCAGAGCACCGGGACAGGGGGGTGAAGCTTTCTTT	CASRAPGQGGEAFF
TRBV14	-	-	TRBJ2-3	TGTGCCAGCAGCCAACTAGCTCCGACATCAGATACGCAGTATTTT	CASSQLAPTSDTQYF
TRBV11-2	-	-	TRBJ2-7	TGTGCCAGCAGCGAAGAGGGTTACTACGAGCAGTACTTC	CASSEEGYYEQYF
TRBV21-1	few	-	TRBJ1-1	TGTGCCAGCAGCTCACGGTGGGGGCAGCAAGCTTTCTTT	CASSSRWGQQAFF
TRBV18	-	TRBD1	TRBJ1-4	TGTGCCAGCTCACCGGGTGAACAGGGGAGGGAAAAACTGTTTTTT	CASSPGEQGREKLFF
TRBV7-9	-	-	TRBJ1-1	TGTGCCAGCAGTTTCCTCTCACAGGGTTTCACTGAAGCTTTCTTT	CASSFLSQGFTEAFF
TRBV27	-	TRBD1	TRBJ2-7	TGTGCCAGCAGTGAACTGGGACAGATCTACGAGCAGTACTTC	CASSELGQIYEQYF
TRBV12-5	-	TRBD2	TRBJ2-2	TGTGCTAGTGTTATAGCGGGAGGGACCGGGGAGCTGTTTTTT	CASVIAGGTGELFF
TRBV5-1	once	TRBD1	TRBJ1-2	TGTGCCAGCAGCTTTGCGACAGGGGGCGGCTATGGCTACACCTTC	CASSFATGGGYGYTF
TRBV6-4	few	-	TRBJ1-2	TGTGCCACCTCAGGACTGTATGGCTACACCTTC	CATSGLYGYTF